The 31 T cell receptor beta chains presented below share a single source sample, sequenced in a study of OX40 agonist ivuxolimab in advanced cancers. Receptor amplification or capture employed the immunoSEQ multiplex PCR assay. This is the immuneACCESS table as TCRdb keeps it, with only in-frame sequences that have V and J called. A part of the clones is gone; compared with another copy, unresolved V genes explain less than half, and the rest is unexplained. The sample data list about 20,000 clones, and around 80% of these were observed just once. Of the sample, more than 25% is held by the ten largest clones. The material sequenced was CD4+ or CD8+ T cells sorted from blood, taken in a trial of the OX40 agonist ivuxolimab. Receptors were obtained from an adult with an advanced solid tumor such as melanoma, head and neck, liver or kidney cancer.

The rearrangement links TRBV27 to TRBJ2-5; 10 positions agree with TRBD2. The assigned J gene may be wrong: the sequence end matches TRBJ2-7 better. Germline V gives CDR1 MNHEY, CDR2 SMNVEV (reference sequence). CDR3 length: 16 residues. The CDR3 bases are TGTGCCAGCAGTTTCATGTCTAGCGGGAGTATCCACGAGCAGTACTTC. This sequence encodes CASSFMSSGSIHEQYF.

This clone is a singleton in its sample. The CDR3 reads CASSQDLRYQRDGYTF. As DNA, the CDR3 is TGCGCCAGCAGCCAAGATCTCCGGTACCAAAGGGATGGCTACACCTTC. This chain uses TRBV4-3 with TRBJ1-2; D remains ambiguous. Trimming removed 0 bases at V and 6 bases at J, with 17 bases between. CDR3 length: 16 amino acids. Germline CDR1 reads LGHNA; CDR2 reads YSLEER.

The chain combines TRBV5-4 with TRBJ2-7; D gene ambiguous. CDR1 and CDR2 (germline): SGHNT, YYREEE (reference sequence). The germline V and J ends were trimmed by 4 bases and 3 bases, with 11 bases remaining between them. There are 13 residues in the CDR3. The CDR3 reads CASSKGPNYEQYF. CDR3 nucleotide sequence: TGTGCCAGCAGCAAGGGCCCAAACTACGAGCAGTACTTC.

This clone was seen just once. The V call is TRBV6-5, the J call TRBJ2-3, with 11 bases lining up with TRBD1. Per the germline V gene, CDR1 is MNHEY and CDR2 is SVGAGI. CDR3 length: 16 amino acids. J gave up 4 bases and V 0 bases, and 3 bases lay outside the gene matches. The CDR3 DNA follows: TGTGCCAGCAGTTACTCAGGGGACAGGGGGTCAGATACGCAGTATTTT. Translating gives CASSYSGDRGSDTQYF.

J is TRBJ2-2 and V is TRBV19; D not resolved. Germline values: CDR1 LNHDA, CDR2 SQIVND (reference sequence). The V and J ends lost 7 bases and 0 bases respectively, with 12 bases between them. This CDR3 is 15 amino acids long. CDR3 DNA sequence: TGTGCCAGTACCATGTGGACGGCGAACACCGGGGAGCTGTTTTTT. Amino acid sequence: CASTMWTANTGELFF.

The V and J genes are TRBV7-9 and TRBJ2-2, with TRBD2 as a possible D gene (5 bases). The CDR3 consists of 16 residues. Per germline, CDR1 SEHNR and CDR2 FQNEAQ (reference sequence). Deletions cut 1 base from V and 2 bases from J, with 11 bases between. Here the CDR3 DNA reads TGTGCCAGCAGCTTAGGGGTCGGGGTAAACACCGGGGAGCTGTTTTTT. Translation: CASSLGVGVNTGELFF. The full variable domain, rest sourced from reference TRBV7-9 and TRBJ2-2, is DTGVSQNPRHKITKRGQNVTFRCDPISEHNRLYWYRQTLGQGPEFLTYFQNEAQLEKSRLLSDRFSAERPKGSFSTLEIQRTEQGDSAMYLCASSLGVGVNTGELFFGEGSRLTVL.

The chain couples TRBV4-1 to TRBJ2-7; the D gene is possibly TRBD1 (5 bases). This CDR3 has 13 residues. Trimming took off 4 bases at V and 0 bases at J, with 7 bases between the two ends. Germline-derived CDR1 and CDR2 are MGHRA and YSYEKL. The CDR3 spells CASSPTVSYEQYF. CDR3 DNA sequence: TGCGCCAGCAGCCCGACAGTCTCCTACGAGCAGTACTTC.

V usage is TRBV7-9 and J usage is TRBJ1-1; D remains unclear. Deletions cut 2 bases from V and 7 bases from J, with 14 bases between. CDR1 and CDR2 (germline): SEHNR, FQNEAQ (reference sequence). The CDR3 covers 14 residues. CDR3 coding DNA: TGTGCCAGCAGCTTAATTTCCGAGGCGCTTGAAGCTTTCTTT. Protein: CASSLISEALEAFF.

The J gene is TRBJ2-1, the V gene TRBV7-6; 13 bases map to TRBD2. CDR3 length: 21 residues. J lost 0 bases, V lost 5 bases, and 16 bases had no gene match. Germline V lookup: CDR1 SGHVS, CDR2 FNYEAQ. This CDR3 is CASSLIRLAGGPIGSYNEQFF. Written as DNA, the CDR3 is TGTGCCAGCAGCCTCATCCGACTAGCGGGGGGCCCCATTGGCTCCTACAATGAGCAGTTCTTC. Together with reference TRBV7-6 and TRBJ2-1, the CDR3 gives the full variable domain: GAGVSQSPRYKVTKRGQDVALRCDPISGHVSLYWYRQALGQGPEFLTYFNYEAQQDKSGLPNDRFSAERPEGSISTLTIQRTEQRDSAMYRCASSLIRLAGGPIGSYNEQFFGPGTRLTVL.

V and J are TRBV7-9 and TRBJ2-1; 7 nucleotides match TRBD2. With 0 bases clipped from V and 0 bases from J, the junction kept 8 bases outside the gene matches. The length of the CDR3 is 18 residues. Looked up from germline, CDR1 is SEHNR and CDR2 is FQNEAQ (reference sequence). CDR3 in DNA: TGTGCCAGCAGCTTAGCGGGTAGGACTAGTCCCTCCTACAATGAGCAGTTCTTC. Its translation: CASSLAGRTSPSYNEQFF. Supplemented by reference TRBV7-9 and TRBJ2-1, the full variable domain reads DTGVSQNPRHKITKRGQNVTFRCDPISEHNRLYWYRQTLGQGPEFLTYFQNEAQLEKSRLLSDRFSAERPKGSFSTLEIQRTEQGDSAMYLCASSLAGRTSPSYNEQFFGPGTRLTVL.

Written as DNA, the CDR3 is TGTGCCAGCAGCTTTGACACTTACTCTGGAAACACCATATATTTT. Encoded protein: CASSFDTYSGNTIYF. The chain joins TRBV7-8 to TRBJ1-3; D call uncertain. V gave up 3 bases and J gave up 0 bases, with 9 bases separating them. This CDR3 is 15 amino acids long. Germline values: CDR1 SGHVS, CDR2 FQNEAQ.

V usage is TRBV11-2 and J usage is TRBJ2-7; the match to TRBD2 covers 7 bases. Germline loops: CDR1 SGHAT, CDR2 FQNNGV. This CDR3 region has 17 residues. The ends lost 1 base at V and 3 bases at J; junction bases unmatched: 12. The CDR3 loop reads CASSLGSGGAVDYEQYF. The CDR3 DNA reads as TGTGCCAGCAGCTTAGGTTCGGGGGGTGCAGTCGACTACGAGCAGTACTTC.

The CDR3 loop is CASSQFLTGGRYEQYF. Here the CDR3 DNA reads TGCGCCAGCAGTCAATTTTTGACAGGGGGAAGGTACGAGCAGTACTTC. V gene TRBV23-1 combines with J gene TRBJ2-7; 9 positions match TRBD1. TRBV23-1 qualifies as an ORF whose function is uncertain. After removal of 1 base from V and 4 bases from J, the junction contained 8 bases not matched to a gene. The CDR3 covers 16 residues.

The chain employs TRBV11-2 and TRBJ2-1; either TRBD1 or TRBD2 may fit D (5 bases each). The CDR3 loop spans 16 amino acids. Trimming pared 4 bases from V and 5 bases from J, leaving 18 bases between. Germline assignment: CDR1 SGHAT and CDR2 FQNNGV. As DNA, the CDR3 is TGTGCCAGCAGCTCGGGCCCGGGGACGGCCAACAATGAGCAGTTCTTC. This sequence encodes CASSSGPGTANNEQFF.

The rearrangement links TRBV25-1 to TRBJ1-4; no clear D gene. Germline V gene lookup returns CDR1 MGHDK and CDR2 SYGVNS. Trimming stripped 1 base from V and 8 bases from J, with 14 bases between. The CDR3 is made up of 15 amino acids. CDR3 bases: TGTGCCAGCAGTGAATCCCCAGAGGAGGGAGAAAAACTGTTTTTT. This codes for CASSESPEEGEKLFF.

This chain links TRBV6-6 with TRBJ2-7, with 11 bases fitting TRBD2. V lost 8 bases, J lost 4 bases, and 13 bases stayed unmatched. The CDR3 loop spans 16 amino acids. CDR1 MNHNY and CDR2 SVGAGI come from the germline V gene (reference sequence). The CDR3 region has the DNA TGTGCCAGCGGAGGAGGGGGGACTAGCGGAATGTACGAGCAGTACTTC. This translates into CASGGGGTSGMYEQYF.

The chain links TRBV4-1 to TRBJ2-1, with D perhaps matching TRBD2 (6 bases). Trimming took off 0 bases at V and 3 bases at J, with 9 bases between the two ends. The CDR3 is 15 amino acids. Per germline, CDR1 MGHRA and CDR2 YSYEKL. Here the CDR3 DNA reads TGCGCCAGCAGCCAAGAAAGGACTATCTACAATGAGCAGTTCTTC. It yields the protein CASSQERTIYNEQFF.

This clone appeared a single time. The rearrangement joins TRBV9 to TRBJ2-7; D may be TRBD1 or TRBD2 (5 bases each). The germline gives CDR1 SGDLS, CDR2 YYNGEE. The CDR3 runs to 16 residues. Trimming removed 3 bases from V and 0 bases from J, with 16 bases in between. The CDR3 protein is CASSAGDEHHSYEQYF. The CDR3 nucleotides read TGTGCCAGCAGCGCCGGGGACGAACATCACTCCTACGAGCAGTACTTC.

This clone ranks as medium-sized. J is TRBJ2-1 and V is TRBV11-2; no firm D call. The germline V gene has CDR1 SGHAT and CDR2 FQNNGV. This CDR3 is 12 amino acids long. Trimming removed 1 base from V and 6 bases from J, with 4 bases in between. This CDR3 is CASSLGVNEQFF. CDR3 coding DNA: TGTGCCAGCAGCTTAGGCGTCAATGAGCAGTTCTTC.

The J gene is TRBJ1-1, the V gene TRBV2, with 8 bases identical to TRBD1. V trimming: 6 bases; J trimming: 0 bases; junction bases outside the gene matches: 0. In germline, CDR1 is SNHLY, CDR2 FYNNEI. This CDR3 region has 13 residues. Written as DNA, the CDR3 is TGTGCCAGCAGGGGACAGGTGAACACTGAAGCTTTCTTT. It specifies CASRGQVNTEAFF.

The V and J genes are TRBV28 and TRBJ1-5, with 12 bases matching TRBD1. V trimming: 9 bases; J trimming: 2 bases; junction bases outside the gene matches: 5. The germline V gene has CDR1 MDHEN and CDR2 SYDVKM. The CDR3 runs to 15 residues. The CDR3 DNA follows: TGTGCCAGTGGGACAGGGGGCTTCGGCAATCAGCCCCAGCATTTT. Encoded protein: CASGTGGFGNQPQHF.

V gene TRBV4-1 combines with J gene TRBJ2-7; TRBD2 agrees at 7 bases. There are 15 residues in the CDR3. The trim removed 0 bases at V and 5 bases at J, leaving 7 bases unmatched. Germline V gene sequence: CDR1 MGHRA, CDR2 YSYEKL. The CDR3 nucleotides are TGCGCCAGCAGCCAAGACTGGGGGGGGTTTGACGAGCAGTACTTC. Its protein is CASSQDWGGFDEQYF.

The rearrangement joins TRBV9 to TRBJ1-5; D remains unclear. Trimming removed 0 bases at V and 0 bases at J, with 4 bases between. The CDR3 length is 14 residues. Germline CDR1 reads SGDLS; CDR2 reads YYNGEE. The chain's CDR3 is CASSVGYSNQPQHF. The CDR3 region has the DNA TGTGCCAGCAGCGTAGGGTATAGCAATCAGCCCCAGCATTTT.

J is TRBJ2-5 and V is TRBV30; possibly TRBD1 for D (5 bases). Germline values: CDR1 GTSNPN, CDR2 SVGIG (reference sequence). V was pared by 3 bases and J by 2 bases, with 19 bases between. This CDR3 comprises 16 residues. The CDR3 nucleotides read TGTGCCTGGAGGCCCCAGGGTTGGGTCTTACAAGAGACCCAGTACTTC. As protein: CAWRPQGWVLQETQYF.

J is TRBJ2-1 and V is TRBV6-5; maybe TRBD2 (6 bases). Trimming took 2 bases from V and 8 from J, leaving 19 bases between them. Germline V CDR1 and CDR2: MNHEY, SVGAGI. CDR3 size: 16 residues. The CDR3 nucleotides read TGTGCCAGCAGTTACGCTGGAAGGGAGGCCCGGGATGAGCAGTTCTTC. Residues: CASSYAGREARDEQFF.

The chain employs TRBV27 and TRBJ2-7; 12 bases agree with TRBD2. Trimming took 4 bases from V and 4 from J; bases not matched to a gene: 8. The germline gives CDR1 MNHEY, CDR2 SMNVEV (reference sequence). The CDR3 consists of 16 residues. The CDR3 nucleotides read TGTGCCAGCAGTTCCACAGGGACTAGCGGGCCATACGAGCAGTACTTC. This sequence encodes CASSSTGTSGPYEQYF.

V usage is TRBV28 and J usage is TRBJ2-7; D is possibly TRBD1 (5 bases). The germline V gene encodes CDR1 MDHEN and CDR2 SYDVKM. V was cut by 5 bases and J by 4 bases, with 6 bases left in between. The CDR3 is 11 amino acids. The CDR3 sequence is CASSPGYEQYF. The CDR3 nucleotides read TGTGCCAGCAGTCCAGGGTACGAGCAGTACTTC.

V and J are TRBV6-4 and TRBJ1-2; 9 nucleotides match TRBD1. CDR1 MRHNA and CDR2 SNTAGT come from the germline V gene. The CDR3 contains 13 residues. Trimming took 7 bases from V and 6 from J; bases not matched to a gene: 6. CDR3 DNA: TGTGCCAGCAATGAGGGACAGGGTCATGGCTACACCTTC. Protein sequence: CASNEGQGHGYTF.

The rearrangement uses TRBV19 and TRBJ1-1; possibly TRBD1 for D (5 bases). The CDR3 totals 14 residues. CDR1 and CDR2 (germline): LNHDA, SQIVND (reference sequence). With 3 bases removed from V and 1 base from J, the gap between germline ends came to 9 bases. The chain's CDR3 is CASSILGGNTEAFF. As DNA, the CDR3 is TGTGCCAGTAGTATCCTCGGGGGGAACACTGAAGCTTTCTTT.

The chain joins TRBV4-2 to TRBJ1-1, with TRBD1 identical over 7 bases. This CDR3 is 15 amino acids long. The germline V gene encodes CDR1 LGHNA and CDR2 YNFKEQ. V was clipped by 0 bases and J by 4 bases; unmatched bases: 5. The CDR3 coding sequence is TGTGCCAGCAGCCAAGAGACAGGGACGAGCACTGAAGCTTTCTTT. The encoded protein is CASSQETGTSTEAFF.

This chain joins TRBV7-3 and TRBJ1-1, with TRBD1 matching over 10 bases. The J segment lost 3 bases and the V segment lost 0 bases, leaving 4 bases of the junction unmatched. This CDR3 comprises 16 residues. Germline CDR1 and CDR2: SGHTA and FQGTGA. The CDR3 protein is CASSLTTGGKDTEAFF. CDR3 nucleotide sequence: TGTGCCAGCAGCTTAACGACAGGGGGCAAGGACACTGAAGCTTTCTTT.